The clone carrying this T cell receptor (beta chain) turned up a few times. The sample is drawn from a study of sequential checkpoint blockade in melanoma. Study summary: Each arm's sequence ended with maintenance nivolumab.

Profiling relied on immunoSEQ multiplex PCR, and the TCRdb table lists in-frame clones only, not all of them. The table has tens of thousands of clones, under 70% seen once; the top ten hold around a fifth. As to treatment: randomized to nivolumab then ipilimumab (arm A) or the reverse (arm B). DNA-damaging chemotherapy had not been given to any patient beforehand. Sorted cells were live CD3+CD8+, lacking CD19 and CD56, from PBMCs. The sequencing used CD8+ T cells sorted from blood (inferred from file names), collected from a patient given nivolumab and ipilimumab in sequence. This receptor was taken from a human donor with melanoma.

CDR3 region: CASRFLSTAGSPLHF. CDR3 coding DNA: TGTGCCAGCAGATTCTTGAGTACAGCGGGTTCACCCCTCCACTTT. The rearrangement joins TRBV2 to TRBJ1-6; D is unclear. This CDR3 contains 15 residues. V lost 6 bases to trimming and J lost 9 bases, with 18 bases between them. CDR1 is SNHLY and CDR2 is FYNNEI in the germline V gene.